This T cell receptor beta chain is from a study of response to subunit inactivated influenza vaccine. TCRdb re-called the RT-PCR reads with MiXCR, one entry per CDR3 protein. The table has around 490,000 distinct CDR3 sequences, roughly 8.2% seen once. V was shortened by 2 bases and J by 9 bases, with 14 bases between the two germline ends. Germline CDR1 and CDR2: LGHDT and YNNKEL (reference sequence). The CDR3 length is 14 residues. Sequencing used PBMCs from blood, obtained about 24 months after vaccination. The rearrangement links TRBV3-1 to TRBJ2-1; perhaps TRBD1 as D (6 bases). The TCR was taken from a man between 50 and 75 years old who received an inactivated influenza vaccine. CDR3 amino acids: CASSQIEGQSEQFF. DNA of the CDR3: TGTGCCAGCAGCCAAATCGAGGGACAATCTGAGCAGTTCTTC.